This TCR beta chain is drawn from a study of cytomegalovirus exposure and HLA in healthy donors. In the PCR, 60 Vbeta and 13 Jbeta primers were used. Profiling relied on immunoSEQ multiplex PCR, and the TCRdb table lists in-frame clones only, not all of them. The repertoire includes 150,000 to 170,000 clones, about 80% of them detected once, and roughly 13% sits in the top ten. The CDR3 length is 13 residues. CDR1 and CDR2 (germline): MNHNS, SASEGT. The junction had 8 bases not matched to a gene; V was cut back by 6 bases and J by 9 bases. V is TRBV6-1 and J is TRBJ2-1; 7 nucleotides match TRBD1. Sequencing was carried out using PBMCs. This TCR derives from a man under 40 in good health and CMV-seropositive. The CDR3 sequence: CASRGNRGSEQFF. Here the CDR3 DNA reads TGTGCCAGCAGAGGAAACAGGGGCAGTGAGCAGTTCTTC.